The sequence of this T cell receptor beta chain was determined in a study of blood T cells in healthy people across ages. There are 14 residues in the CDR3. V was pared by 6 bases and J by 6 bases, with 18 bases between. Germline V CDR1 and CDR2: MDHEN, SYDVKM. The authors ran a second PCR of 7 to 11 cycles using a sample-barcoded 5' primer and a J-beta primer mix. TCRdb called the 5' RACE reads again in MiXCR, with one record for every CDR3 protein. The profile shows roughly 700,000 distinct CDR3 sequences, 49% of them singletons. The receptor was isolated from a woman aged 55 to 70 in good health. Sequenced: blood. The J gene is TRBJ2-7, the V gene TRBV28; D is unclear. The CDR3 nucleotides are TGTGCCAGCAGCGCCCTCCTGGCAGCTGCCGAGCAGTACTTC. It specifies CASSALLAAAEQYF.